This T cell receptor (beta chain) is drawn from a study of Ad26.COV2.S vaccination and SARS-CoV-2 variants. V was cut by 6 bases and J by 1 base, with 10 bases left in between. This CDR3 is built from 13 residues. Germline CDR1 and CDR2: SNHLY and FYNNEI. Treatment noted: over 15 received Ad26.COV2.S at low or high dose, single or two shots; 5 received placebo; per-sample allocation not given. Samples analyzed were those drawn on day 63 after the first vaccine or placebo injection. Sequenced by immunoSEQ multiplex PCR; TCRdb stores in-frame clones only, minus some. The sample has some 390,000 clones; approximately 90% are singletons. Study outcomes and limitations: Compared with placebo recipients, vaccine recipients had higher spike-specific TCR breadth.

A word on this clone: Its specificity is not known.

This clonotype was obtained from a person aged 18 to 65 who received the Ad26.COV2.S COVID-19 vaccine or a placebo. The sequencing here drew on peripheral blood, taken in a trial of Ad26.COV2.S vaccine versus placebo. This chain joins TRBV2 and TRBJ2-7; possibly TRBD1 for D (6 bases). CDR3 in amino acids: CASSDRQSYEQYF. DNA for the CDR3: TGTGCCAGCAGCGACAGGCAGTCCTACGAGCAGTACTTC.